This is a list of T cell receptor beta chains from one sample in a study of blood T cell repertoires in COVID-19. Here immunoSEQ multiplex PCR was the method, and the copy in TCRdb shows in-frame clones only, minus some. Of approximately 250,000 clones listed, around 86% are singletons. Sequenced: peripheral blood. These receptors came from a man between 18 and 35 years old with active or convalescent COVID-19. CDR3s include the opening cysteine and the closing phenylalanine or tryptophan. The D gene is left open where the match is weak. Only part of the rows carry a size: once, few, many, or a class if the clone is expanded.

TRBV28	NA	TRBJ1-2	NA	CASSSDSYGYTF	TGTGCCAGCAGTTCCGACAGCTATGGCTACACCTTC
TRBV6-5	TRBD2	TRBJ2-3	NA	CASSSFQTSARTQYF	TGTGCCAGCAGTTCTTTCCAGACTAGCGCCCGTACGCAGTATTTT
TRBV29-1	NA	TRBJ1-2	NA	CSVVRRVYGYTF	TGCAGCGTTGTTCGCAGGGTCTATGGCTACACCTTC
TRBV5-6	TRBD1	TRBJ2-1	NA	CASSFLTGESYNEQFF	TGTGCCAGCAGCTTTTTAACAGGGGAATCCTACAATGAGCAGTTCTTC
TRBV30	NA	TRBJ1-5	many	CAWSGSDPQPQHF	TGTGCCTGGAGTGGGAGCGATCCCCAGCCCCAGCATTTT
TRBV20-1	NA	TRBJ2-3	NA	CSARPEGTQYF	TGCAGTGCTAGACCTGAGGGTACGCAGTATTTT
TRBV20-1	NA	TRBJ2-5	NA	CSAGESLGPRETQYF	TGCAGTGCTGGTGAATCACTGGGGCCCAGGGAGACCCAGTACTTC
TRBV28	TRBD1	TRBJ2-7	medium-sized	CASSFGDRVHEQYF	TGTGCCAGCAGTTTTGGAGACAGGGTCCACGAGCAGTACTTC
TRBV14	TRBD1	TRBJ1-2	NA	CASRVTGEDGYTF	TGTGCCAGCAGAGTGACAGGGGAGGATGGCTACACCTTC
TRBV6-5	TRBD1	TRBJ2-7	NA	CASTPGQGASQYF	TGTGCCAGCACCCCGGGACAGGGTGCTTCTCAGTACTTC
TRBV5-4	NA	TRBJ1-5	few	CASSSGPIQPQHF	TGTGCCAGCAGCAGCGGGCCAATTCAGCCCCAGCATTTT
TRBV5-1	TRBD2	TRBJ2-3	NA	CASSLDTGGDTQYF	TGCGCCAGCAGCTTGGATACCGGGGGGGATACGCAGTATTTT
TRBV6-5	NA	TRBJ2-3	NA	CASSYGQPRTDTQYF	TGTGCCAGCAGTTATGGGCAGCCGCGCACAGATACGCAGTATTTT
TRBV5-6	NA	TRBJ1-2	NA	CASSLGLGGPYGYTF	TGTGCCAGCAGCTTGGGGCTAGGGGGTCCCTATGGCTACACCTTC
TRBV9	TRBD1	TRBJ2-7	NA	CASSGTGSYEQYF	TGTGCCAGCAGCGGGACAGGGTCATACGAGCAGTACTTC
TRBV5-1	TRBD2	TRBJ2-5	NA	CASTKTSPPETQYF	TGCGCCAGCACAAAGACTAGCCCCCCAGAGACCCAGTACTTC
TRBV5-5	TRBD1	TRBJ1-5	NA	CASSLQGSDQPQHF	TGTGCCAGCAGCTTACAGGGGTCCGATCAGCCCCAGCATTTT
TRBV11-3	NA	TRBJ1-1	NA	CASSLTLVDTEAFF	TGTGCCAGCAGCTTGACCCTAGTGGACACTGAAGCTTTCTTT
TRBV11-2	NA	TRBJ1-6	NA	CASSLMGSSYNSPLHF	TGTGCCAGCAGCTTAATGGGGAGCTCCTATAATTCACCCCTCCACTTT
TRBV19	NA	TRBJ1-2	NA	CASQQDFNYGYTF	TGTGCCAGCCAACAGGATTTTAACTATGGCTACACCTTC
TRBV2	TRBD2	TRBJ2-1	NA	CASSRGTSVGNEQFF	TGTGCCAGCAGCCGTGGGACTAGCGTCGGCAATGAGCAGTTCTTC
TRBV7-2	NA	TRBJ1-4	NA	CASSPRGGEKLFF	TGTGCCAGCAGCCCTAGAGGGGGTGAAAAACTGTTTTTT
TRBV11-3	NA	TRBJ2-7	NA	CASSLEGAGNPQAYEQYF	TGTGCCAGCAGCTTAGAAGGGGCAGGGAACCCCCAAGCCTACGAGCAGTACTTC
TRBV11-3	NA	TRBJ1-1	once	CASSYMRNTEAFF	TGTGCCAGCAGCTATATGAGGAACACTGAAGCTTTCTTT
TRBV19	TRBD1	TRBJ1-3	NA	CASIGRGLGNTIYF	TGTGCCAGTATTGGCAGGGGGCTTGGAAACACCATATATTTT
TRBV3-1/TRBV3-2	TRBD2	TRBJ2-1	NA	CATRFSGRNEQFF	TGTGCCACCCGTTTTAGCGGGAGAAATGAGCAGTTCTTC
TRBV24-1	TRBD1	TRBJ1-6	NA	CATSDLPGTGEAYNSPLHF	TGTGCCACCAGTGATTTACCCGGGACAGGGGAGGCCTATAATTCACCCCTCCACTTT
TRBV7-9	TRBD1	TRBJ1-2	NA	CASSLKGPGQLGYTF	TGTGCCAGCAGCTTAAAGGGACCGGGACAGCTGGGCTACACCTTC
TRBV2	NA	TRBJ1-4	NA	CASMTGPTNEKLFF	TGTGCCAGCATGACAGGACCGACTAATGAAAAACTGTTTTTT
TRBV5-6	TRBD2	TRBJ2-1	once	CASSGGGRTYNEQFF	TGTGCCAGCAGCGGCGGGGGGAGAACCTACAATGAGCAGTTCTTC
TRBV10-3	TRBD2	TRBJ2-1	NA	CAISESTSGVNEQFF	TGTGCCATCAGTGAGTCGACTAGCGGAGTAAATGAGCAGTTCTTC
TRBV21-1	NA	TRBJ2-7	NA	CASTPQSHEQYF	TGTGCCAGCACCCCCCAGTCGCACGAGCAGTACTTC
TRBV5-1	TRBD2	TRBJ2-7	NA	CASSPPMGGSYEQYF	TGCGCCAGCAGCCCCCCCATGGGGGGGTCCTACGAGCAGTACTTC
TRBV27	TRBD1	TRBJ1-6	NA	CASSLGQGNSPLHF	TGTGCCAGCAGTTTGGGACAGGGGAATTCACCCCTCCACTTT
TRBV5-5	NA	TRBJ1-2	NA	CASRPIGGAHWGYTF	TGTGCCAGCAGGCCCATTGGGGGGGCGCATTGGGGCTACACCTTC
TRBV3-1/TRBV3-2	NA	TRBJ1-2	NA	CASSPPRRSRPAGYTF	TGTGCCAGCAGCCCCCCTCGGCGGAGTCGCCCGGCGGGCTACACCTTC
TRBV7-9	NA	TRBJ1-1	NA	CASIPGQISYPEAFF	TGTGCCAGCATACCCGGACAGATTAGTTACCCTGAAGCTTTCTTT
TRBV29-1	NA	TRBJ1-2	NA	CSAGGRDTGYTF	TGCAGCGCGGGGGGCCGGGACACGGGCTACACCTTC
TRBV27	TRBD2	TRBJ2-2	once	CASSFYLAGGPGELFF	TGTGCCAGCAGTTTCTACTTAGCGGGAGGGCCCGGGGAGCTGTTTTTT
TRBV23-1	TRBD1	TRBJ1-4	NA	CASGSTGPNEKLFF	TGCGCCAGCGGCTCGACAGGGCCTAATGAAAAACTGTTTTTT
TRBV19	TRBD1	TRBJ1-5	NA	CATDDRASQPQHF	TGTGCCACCGATGACAGGGCAAGTCAGCCCCAGCATTTT
TRBV7-2	NA	TRBJ2-7	few	CASSEASGYEQYF	TGTGCCAGCAGTGAGGCTAGTGGCTACGAGCAGTACTTC
TRBV6-1	NA	TRBJ1-1	once	CASSGGLGLGNTEAFF	TGTGCCAGCAGTGGGGGCTTGGGGCTCGGGAACACTGAAGCTTTCTTT
TRBV2	NA	TRBJ1-3	few	CASTYLRGSGNTIYF	TGTGCCAGCACTTATTTACGGGGGTCTGGAAACACCATATATTTT
TRBV5-4	TRBD2	TRBJ2-5	NA	CASSFPGTSGRGGQETQYF	TGTGCCAGCAGCTTCCCCGGGACTAGCGGGAGAGGTGGTCAAGAGACCCAGTACTTC
TRBV5-1	NA	TRBJ1-5	once	CASREAWNQPQHF	TGCGCCAGCAGAGAGGCCTGGAATCAGCCCCAGCATTTT
TRBV13	TRBD1	TRBJ2-5	NA	CASSLTRGRETQYF	TGTGCCAGCAGCCTAACCAGGGGGCGAGAGACCCAGTACTTC
TRBV28	NA	TRBJ2-5	NA	CASSSRERQWDGTQYF	TGTGCCAGCAGTTCCCGGGAGAGGCAATGGGATGGGACCCAGTACTTC
TRBV4-1	TRBD1	TRBJ2-7	NA	CASSRSEGRGTGLYEQYF	TGCGCCAGCAGCCGATCGGAGGGAAGGGGGACAGGATTATACGAGCAGTACTTC
TRBV5-1	NA	TRBJ1-4	NA	CASSPTGTIRLGTNEKLFF	TGCGCCAGCAGCCCAACAGGGACTATTCGTCTTGGAACTAATGAAAAACTGTTTTTT